This entry is about one TCR beta chain. The antigen remains unidentified. Researchers amplified the TCR beta CDR3 regions from RNA transcripts. Researchers ran a first-round RT-PCR on the TCR CDR3 using the HTBI primer set. One entry per CDR3 protein, called by TCRdb with MiXCR from the multiplex PCR reads. The data contain about 360,000 distinct CDR3 sequences, less than 15% of them singletons. PBMCs were sourced from more than 9 ml fresh peripheral blood. The source of the sample is a study of T cells in Graves' hyperthyroidism and ophthalmopathy. Across the study: Peripheral blood collection took place at initial diagnosis, before any treatment.

CDR3 size: 16 residues. V dropped 0 bases and J dropped 1 base, with 10 bases sitting between them. The study, taken as a whole, reports: Separation of ophthalmopathy from stable hyperthyroidism was achieved by a 13 V-J model.

The chain joins TRBV6-7 to TRBJ2-4; weak D call: TRBD1 (6 bases). TRBV6-7 is flagged as an ORF with uncertain function. Sequenced input: blood. This clonotype originated in a woman aged 18 to 35 with Graves' hyperthyroidism. CDR3 nucleotides: TGTGCCAGCAGTTACTCGGGTAGGGGGGCCAAAAACATTCAGTACTTC. The encoded protein is CASSYSGRGAKNIQYF.